A single sample gave rise to the 26 T cell receptor beta chains below, sequenced in a study of control samples from healthy donors and cancer patients. The table came from immunoSEQ multiplex PCR; TCRdb's copy has only in-frame clones and leaves some out. Here the sample spans about 120,000 clones, about nine tenths being singletons. The source material was blood. Receptors were obtained from a man aged 40-49 years in good health.

The chain links TRBV27 to TRBJ1-2; a weak D match, TRBD1 (5 bases). V lost 5 bases and J lost 7, with 14 bases in between. The CDR3 loop spans 13 amino acids. Germline-derived CDR1 and CDR2 are MNHEY and SMNVEV (reference sequence). CDR3 coding DNA: TGTGCCAGCAGTCTCGGCGGGGGAGGTGGCTACACCTTC. Translation: CASSLGGGGGYTF.

The chain is built from TRBV19 and TRBJ2-1; unclear D gene. Germline V lookup: CDR1 LNHDA, CDR2 SQIVND (reference sequence). The CDR3 consists of 13 residues. V was shortened by 7 bases and J by 10 bases, with 17 bases between the two germline ends. This CDR3 is CASKKPHTWEQFF. The CDR3 DNA follows: TGTGCCAGTAAAAAACCACATACTTGGGAGCAGTTCTTC.

The V and J genes are TRBV7-2 and TRBJ2-2; D unresolved. Trimming cost V 3 bases and J 3 bases, with 17 bases left between them. This CDR3 comprises 17 residues. The germline V gene has CDR1 SGHTA and CDR2 FQGNSA. The CDR3 bases are TGTGCCAGCAGCTTCATACCCAGCAGGTTATACACCGGGGAGCTGTTTTTT. Protein product: CASSFIPSRLYTGELFF.

This chain's CDR3 is CASSSGQGVYNGYTF. The CDR3 nucleotides are TGTGCCAGCAGCTCGGGACAGGGGGTCTATAATGGCTACACCTTC. The chain combines TRBV5-4 with TRBJ1-2; 11 nucleotides agree with TRBD1. The junction had 7 bases not matched to a gene; V was cut back by 3 bases and J by 6 bases. Germline values: CDR1 SGHNT, CDR2 YYREEE (reference sequence). The CDR3 covers 15 residues.

The chain is built from TRBV18 and TRBJ1-4, with a tentative D call TRBD1 (5 bases). The CDR3 contains 16 residues. The ends were cut back, 2 bases at V and 0 bases at J, with 10 bases in the middle. Per germline, CDR1 KGHSH and CDR2 LQKENI. The CDR3 region is CASSPRQRATNEKLFF. Written as DNA, the CDR3 is TGTGCCAGCTCACCAAGACAGAGAGCAACTAATGAAAAACTGTTTTTT.

This clone was counted a single time. V and J are TRBV29-1 and TRBJ1-1; perhaps TRBD1 as D (5 bases). The CDR3 runs to 13 residues. V lost 7 bases to trimming and J lost 1 base, with 13 bases between them. Looked up from germline, CDR1 is SQVTM and CDR2 is ANQGSEA. DNA for the CDR3: TGCAGCGCTGGGACCGGGTCGAACACTGAAGCTTTCTTT. Encoded protein: CSAGTGSNTEAFF.

V and J are TRBV29-1 and TRBJ2-1, with TRBD2 matching 8 bases. CDR1 and CDR2 from the germline V gene are SQVTM and ANQGSEA. J lost 7 bases, V lost 2 bases, and 10 bases had no gene match. The CDR3 has 15 amino acids. CDR3 nucleotide sequence: TGCAGCGTTGAACGGACTGCGGGGGGTACGAATGAGCAGTTCTTC. Protein: CSVERTAGGTNEQFF.

This chain uses TRBV18 with TRBJ1-2; no clear D. V lost 3 bases and J 8 bases, leaving 13 bases between the germline ends. This CDR3 comprises 13 residues. Germline V gene sequence: CDR1 KGHSH, CDR2 LQKENI. The CDR3 DNA sequence: TGTGCCAGCTCACCCGATACTAACCGGGGCTACACCTTC. Translation: CASSPDTNRGYTF.

This chain connects TRBV29-1 to TRBJ1-4, with D unclear. The CDR3 totals 15 residues. V was shortened by 2 bases and J by 5 bases, with 15 bases between the two germline ends. Germline lookup yields CDR1 SQVTM and CDR2 ANQGSEA. The CDR3 DNA is TGCAGCGTTGAAACACCGGGAAGCGAAAATGAAAAACTGTTTTTT. Amino acids: CSVETPGSENEKLFF.

This sequence joins TRBV14 and TRBJ1-4; no clear D gene. The CDR3 loop spans 15 amino acids. With 5 bases removed from V and 7 bases from J, the gap between germline ends came to 17 bases. CDR1 SGHDN and CDR2 FVKESK come from the germline V gene. CDR3 nucleotides: TGTGCCAGCAGCTCTGGAATTAGGGTTGGTGAAAAACTGTTTTTT. This encodes CASSSGIRVGEKLFF.

The genes are TRBV7-3 and TRBJ2-3; possibly TRBD2 for D (6 bases). The CDR3 runs to 15 residues. The V end was cut by 2 bases, the J end by 4 bases, with 13 bases between. Germline V lookup: CDR1 SGHTA, CDR2 FQGTGA. The CDR3 spells CASSLSTSGADTQYF. In DNA, the CDR3 is TGTGCCAGCAGCTTATCGACTAGTGGGGCAGATACGCAGTATTTT.

J is TRBJ1-2 and V is TRBV3-1 (or the pseudogene TRBV3-2), with D possibly being TRBD1 (6 bases). This CDR3 is 13 amino acids long. The V gene lost 2 bases and the J gene lost 8 bases, with 12 bases spanning the gap. Germline assignment: CDR1 LGHDT and CDR2 YNNKEL (reference sequence). CDR3 protein: CASSQSHRDGYTF. CDR3 nucleotide sequence: TGTGCCAGCAGCCAATCTCACAGGGACGGCTACACCTTC.

This rearrangement joins TRBV7-9 to TRBJ2-7; the D call may be TRBD1 or TRBD2 (5 bases each). The germline V gene encodes CDR1 SEHNR and CDR2 FQNEAQ (reference sequence). V lost 5 bases to trimming and J lost 0 bases, with 14 bases between them. CDR3 size: 15 residues. DNA of the CDR3: TGTGCCAGCAGCGGCCGGGACGGAAGCTCCTACGAGCAGTACTTC. Amino acid sequence: CASSGRDGSSYEQYF.

J is TRBJ2-7 and V is TRBV4-1; unclear D gene. The germline gives CDR1 MGHRA, CDR2 YSYEKL. This CDR3 spans 13 amino acids. Trimming removed 0 bases from V and 5 bases from J, with 8 bases in between. CDR3 region: CASSQDPTHEQYF. For the CDR3, the DNA is TGCGCCAGCAGCCAAGATCCGACCCACGAGCAGTACTTC.

This clone was seen a single time. The J gene is TRBJ1-1, the V gene TRBV12-3 or TRBV12-4; D is perhaps TRBD1 (6 bases). The CDR3 has 13 amino acids. V dropped 1 base and J dropped 11 bases, with 14 bases sitting between them. The CDR3 protein is CASSLGDTLAAFF. The CDR3 region has the DNA TGTGCCAGCAGTTTAGGGGACACCTTAGCGGCTTTCTTT.

CDR3 residues: CASNPRPSSGNTIYF. The CDR3 bases are TGTGCCAGTAACCCTCGACCCTCCTCTGGAAACACCATATATTTT. The chain joins TRBV19 to TRBJ1-3; D gene ambiguous. V was trimmed by 7 bases and J by 0 bases, leaving 13 bases between them. The CDR3 contains 15 residues. The germline V gene encodes CDR1 LNHDA and CDR2 SQIVND (reference sequence).

The chain has TRBV3-1 (or the pseudogene TRBV3-2) and TRBJ1-5, with 7 bases matching TRBD1. CDR3 length: 15 amino acids. The germline CDR1 and CDR2 sequences are LGHDT and YNNKEL (reference sequence). With 4 bases clipped from V and 7 bases from J, the junction kept 10 bases outside the gene matches. The CDR3 sequence is CASSPGAWTGQPQHF. DNA for the CDR3: TGTGCCAGCAGCCCTGGGGCCTGGACAGGACAGCCCCAGCATTTT.

Notes on this clone: The sample holds other DNA sequences that translate to the same CDR3. The chain has TRBV7-3 and TRBJ1-1; 7 bases map to TRBD1. Germline V CDR1 and CDR2: SGHTA, FQGTGA. The CDR3 consists of 14 residues. The V segment lost 2 bases and the J segment 1 base; nucleotides outside the gene matches: 1. CDR3 sequence reads: CASSLQGGNTEAFF. The CDR3 DNA sequence: TGTGCCAGCAGCTTACAGGGGGGGAACACTGAAGCTTTCTTT.

The chain carries TRBV25-1 and TRBJ2-2; 8 bases map to TRBD1. CDR1 and CDR2 (germline): MGHDK, SYGVNS. This CDR3 is built from 15 residues. V was clipped by 5 bases and J by 5 bases; unmatched bases: 7. DNA for the CDR3: TGTGCCAGCAGTCGTCCGGGACAGGATACCGGGGAGCTGTTTTTT. Its protein is CASSRPGQDTGELFF.

The CDR3: CASSESRHPTSPLHF. The CDR3 nucleotides are TGTGCCAGCAGTGAATCTAGACACCCGACTTCACCCCTCCACTTT. The chain employs TRBV2 and TRBJ1-6; D is ambiguous. The CDR3 consists of 15 residues. Germline V lookup: CDR1 SNHLY, CDR2 FYNNEI. V gave up 2 bases and J gave up 9 bases, with 14 bases separating them.

The chain joins TRBV21-1 to TRBJ1-1. TRBV21-1 is designated a pseudogene. The CDR3 spans 16 residues. The CDR3, as DNA: TGTGCCAGCAGCTGCCCCGGACGGAGACTGAACACTGAAGCTTTCTTT. This codes for CASSCPGRRLNTEAFF.

V usage is TRBV9 and J usage is TRBJ2-2; D remains unclear. V lost 3 bases, J lost 8 bases, and 14 bases lay in between. The CDR3 covers 14 residues. Per the germline V gene, CDR1 is SGDLS and CDR2 is YYNGEE. CDR3 DNA sequence: TGTGCCAGCAGCGCCGAACATACTCCGGGGGAGCTGTTTTTT. Amino acids: CASSAEHTPGELFF. Using reference TRBV9 and TRBJ2-2 for the parts outside the CDR3, the full variable domain is DSGVTQTPKHLITATGQRVTLRCSPRSGDLSVYWYQQSLDQGLQFLIQYYNGEERAKGNILERFSAQQFPDLHSELNLSSLELGDSALYFCASSAEHTPGELFFGEGSRLTVL.

The chain is built from TRBV2 and TRBJ1-3, with 12 bases fitting TRBD1. The CDR3 contains 15 residues. Germline trimming cut 4 bases from V and 5 bases from J; bases unmatched to any gene: 3. The V gene's germline CDR1 is SNHLY and CDR2 FYNNEI. This CDR3 reads CASSGGQGARNTIYF. The DNA of the CDR3 is TGTGCCAGCAGTGGGGGACAGGGGGCGAGAAACACCATATATTTT.

The chain couples TRBV24-1 to TRBJ1-1, with a possible D match to TRBD1 (5 bases). CDR1 and CDR2 (germline): KGHDR, SFDVKD. V was cut by 10 bases and J by 6 bases, with 14 bases left in between. This CDR3 comprises 12 residues. As DNA, the CDR3 is TGTGCCACGACCGGGACCTCATCTGAAGCTTTCTTT. Its translation: CATTGTSSEAFF.

The chain employs TRBV20-1 and TRBJ1-2, with D tentatively TRBD1 (6 bases). The V gene's germline CDR1 is DFQATT and CDR2 SNEGSKA (reference sequence). The CDR3 length is 11 residues. The CDR3 spells CKPQGSYGYTF. The CDR3 DNA follows: TGCAAACCTCAGGGGTCCTATGGCTACACCTTC.

This sequence joins TRBV29-1 and TRBJ2-3; 8 nucleotides agree with TRBD2. The CDR3 contains 14 residues. Germline V gives CDR1 SQVTM, CDR2 ANQGSEA. With 5 bases clipped from V and 7 bases from J, the junction kept 11 bases outside the gene matches. CDR3 DNA sequence: TGCAGCGTTAGTCTCCGGGGGGGCGAATATACGCAGTATTTT. It translates to CSVSLRGGEYTQYF.